This T cell receptor beta chain emerged from a study of metastatic and nonmetastatic thyroid tumors. Study as a whole: Patients with malignant and benign thyroid disease provided blood and tumor or nodule tissue, whose repertoires were compared. General study points: Reported TCR beta diversity, measured in blood and tumor, was significantly higher for malignant thyroid tumors than for benign nodules.

In the original analysis: In papillary thyroid cancer, a distant-metastasis classifier was built using CDR3 differences across clinicopathological groups. TCRdb re-analyzed the PCR reads through MiXCR. None of the V and J calls come from the authors' own analysis; TCRdb made them. The sample holds over 10,000 clones, about 12% seen once. V was clipped by 4 bases and J by 7 bases, with 8 bases between them. This CDR3 comprises 12 residues. Nobody among the patients had been given any treatment before thyroid surgery. This clone counts as medium-sized. Its antigen is not identified. The TCR comes from a female donor with papillary thyroid cancer or a benign thyroid nodule (not recorded which). Some clones in this sample may be carry-over from other donors' samples. The rearrangement joins TRBV12-3 or TRBV12-4 to TRBJ2-1, with TRBD2 as a possible D gene (5 bases). Sequenced: blood. The CDR3 DNA sequence: TGTGCCAGCAGTTCCGGGGTGAATGAGCAGTTCTTC. Translated, it gives CASSSGVNEQFF.